The 14 T cell receptor beta chains below come from one sample, sequenced in a study of cytomegalovirus exposure and HLA in healthy donors. Generated by immunoSEQ multiplex PCR, the TCRdb table keeps only in-frame clones and is missing some. The data contain 120,000 or so clones, approximately 90% of them singletons. Sequencing was performed on PBMCs. The receptor source for this set is a woman aged 18-30 years in good health and CMV-seronegative.

The chain couples TRBV19 to TRBJ1-1; 9 bases map to TRBD1. J was trimmed by 7 bases and V by 4 bases; bases with no gene match: 4. CDR3 size: 13 residues. Germline V gene lookup returns CDR1 LNHDA and CDR2 SQIVND (reference sequence). This CDR3 reads CASSKGQGGEAFF. The CDR3 DNA reads TGTGCCAGTAGTAAGGGACAGGGTGGTGAAGCTTTCTTT.

The J gene is TRBJ2-7, the V gene TRBV30; 8 bases line up with TRBD1. Germline V lookup: CDR1 GTSNPN, CDR2 SVGIG (reference sequence). The V and J ends lost 3 bases and 0 bases, in that order; junction bases with no gene match: 7. This CDR3 comprises 15 residues. This CDR3 reads CAWSRGLPSSYEQYF. The CDR3, as DNA: TGTGCCTGGAGCAGGGGGCTCCCAAGCTCCTACGAGCAGTACTTC.

This chain uses TRBV7-9 with TRBJ1-1; D is possibly TRBD1 (5 bases). This CDR3 region has 14 residues. Germline values: CDR1 SEHNR, CDR2 FQNEAQ (reference sequence). V shed 4 bases and J shed 5 bases, with 14 bases lying between them. The CDR3 nucleotides read TGTGCCAGCAGCTCCCCGGGGGTACGGACTGAAGCTTTCTTT. Its translation is CASSSPGVRTEAFF. Variable domain in full (rest from reference TRBV7-9 and TRBJ1-1): DTGVSQNPRHKITKRGQNVTFRCDPISEHNRLYWYRQTLGQGPEFLTYFQNEAQLEKSRLLSDRFSAERPKGSFSTLEIQRTEQGDSAMYLCASSSPGVRTEAFFGQGTRLTVV.

The CDR3 DNA sequence: TGTGCCAGCAGCCATTCGCACCGGGACAGAACTAGCTCCTACGAGCAGTACTTC. It encodes CASSHSHRDRTSSYEQYF. V usage is TRBV14 and J usage is TRBJ2-7; 7 bases line up with TRBD1. The CDR3 loop spans 18 amino acids. Germline V gives CDR1 SGHDN, CDR2 FVKESK. The V gene end was trimmed by 3 bases and the J gene end by 0 bases; junction bases not matched to a gene: 14.

V and J are TRBV28 and TRBJ1-6; a weak D match, TRBD1 (6 bases). Per germline, CDR1 MDHEN and CDR2 SYDVKM. The CDR3 spans 15 residues. Trimming left V 5 bases short and J 8 bases short, with 16 bases between. CDR3 protein: CASSTYRVLHSPLHF. In DNA form, the CDR3 reads TGTGCCAGCAGTACGTACAGGGTTTTACATTCACCCCTCCACTTT.

This clone came up once. The chain couples TRBV30 to TRBJ1-1; a possible D gene is TRBD1 (5 bases). From germline, CDR1 is GTSNPN and CDR2 SVGIG (reference sequence). The CDR3 loop spans 13 amino acids. Trimming removed 3 bases at V and 2 bases at J, with 10 bases between. This CDR3 is CAWSSGHNTEAFF. The CDR3 bases are TGTGCCTGGAGCAGTGGACACAACACTGAAGCTTTCTTT.

This chain uses TRBV2 with TRBJ2-7; D is undetermined. The V gene's germline CDR1 is SNHLY and CDR2 FYNNEI. Trimming left V 3 bases short and J 2 bases short, with 14 bases between. There are 15 residues in the CDR3. DNA for the CDR3: TGTGCCAGCAGTGACCGACTTAAGATACCCTACGAGCAGTACTTC. Encoded protein: CASSDRLKIPYEQYF.

This chain joins TRBV11-2 and TRBJ2-1; 8 bases fit TRBD1. In germline, CDR1 is SGHAT, CDR2 FQNNGV. This CDR3 region has 14 residues. Trimming cost V 4 bases and J 3 bases; bases outside gene matches: 2. Here the CDR3 reads CASSSGTGYNEQFF. The DNA for the CDR3 is TGTGCCAGCAGCTCCGGGACAGGCTACAATGAGCAGTTCTTC.

The V gene is TRBV4-2, the J gene TRBJ1-3; no clear D. V lost 0 bases and J 1 base, leaving 7 bases between the germline ends. CDR1 and CDR2 (germline): LGHNA, YNFKEQ. CDR3 length equals 15 residues. In nucleotides, the CDR3 is TGTGCCAGCAGCCAAGATTTAGATTCTGGAAACACCATATATTTT. This gives the protein CASSQDLDSGNTIYF.

The rearrangement links TRBV9 to TRBJ2-7, with 7 nucleotides matching TRBD2. J lost 2 bases, V lost 2 bases, and 7 bases had no gene match. In germline, CDR1 is SGDLS, CDR2 YYNGEE. This CDR3 contains 15 residues. CDR3 loop: CASSVSSSGPYEQYF. CDR3 sequence (DNA): TGTGCCAGCAGCGTCTCCTCTAGCGGCCCCTACGAGCAGTACTTC. Full variable domain (rest looked up from reference TRBV9 and TRBJ2-7): DSGVTQTPKHLITATGQRVTLRCSPRSGDLSVYWYQQSLDQGLQFLIQYYNGEERAKGNILERFSAQQFPDLHSELNLSSLELGDSALYFCASSVSSSGPYEQYFGPGTRLTVT.

The chain carries TRBV7-9 and TRBJ2-1; maybe TRBD2 (5 bases). Trimming removed 5 bases from V and 1 base from J, with 12 bases in between. The CDR3 extends over 15 amino acids. The V gene's germline CDR1 is SEHNR and CDR2 FQNEAQ (reference sequence). The CDR3 here is CASSPSIASYNEQFF. The CDR3 DNA sequence: TGTGCCAGCAGCCCCAGCATAGCGTCCTACAATGAGCAGTTCTTC.

J is TRBJ1-5 and V is TRBV19; D gene unclear. V gave up 1 base and J gave up 3 bases, with 16 bases separating them. Germline V lookup: CDR1 LNHDA, CDR2 SQIVND (reference sequence). CDR3 length equals 17 residues. CDR3: CASSIVSRRRYNQPQHF. For the CDR3, the DNA is TGTGCCAGTAGTATAGTAAGTAGGAGGCGGTACAATCAGCCCCAGCATTTT.

The chain employs TRBV28 and TRBJ2-3, with 12 bases aligning to TRBD2. Germline lookup yields CDR1 MDHEN and CDR2 SYDVKM. Trimming at V came to 2 bases and at J to 7 bases, leaving 7 bases not matched to a gene. The CDR3 is made up of 16 amino acids. The CDR3 sequence is CASSLIGLAGTYTQYF. CDR3 bases: TGTGCCAGCAGTTTAATCGGACTAGCGGGGACCTATACGCAGTATTTT.

The J gene is TRBJ2-3, the V gene TRBV19, with 9 positions matching TRBD2. The CDR3 is 17 residues long. Per germline, CDR1 LNHDA and CDR2 SQIVND (reference sequence). The V and J ends lost 1 base and 6 bases, in that order; junction bases with no gene match: 11. CDR3: CASSIGARGGGPDTQYF. In DNA form, the CDR3 reads TGTGCCAGTAGTATAGGAGCTCGCGGGGGGGGCCCCGATACGCAGTATTTT.